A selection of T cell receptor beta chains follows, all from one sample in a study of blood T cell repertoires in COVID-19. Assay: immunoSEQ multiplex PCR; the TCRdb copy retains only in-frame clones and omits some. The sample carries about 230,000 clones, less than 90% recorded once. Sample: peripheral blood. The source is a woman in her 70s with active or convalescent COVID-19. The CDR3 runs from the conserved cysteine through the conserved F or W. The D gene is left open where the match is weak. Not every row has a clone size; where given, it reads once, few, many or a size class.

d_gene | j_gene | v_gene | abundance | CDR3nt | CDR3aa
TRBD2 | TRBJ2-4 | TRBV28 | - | TGTGCCAGCAGTTCCCCGGGCGGGGGAGGAGGCATTCAGTACTTC | CASSSPGGGGGIQYF
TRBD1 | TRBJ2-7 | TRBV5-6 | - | TGTGCCAGCAGCACAGGGGACGAGCAGTACTTC | CASSTGDEQYF
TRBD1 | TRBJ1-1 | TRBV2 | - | TGTGCCAGCAGTGACGGGCAGGGGGGTTGGATCACTGAAGCTTTCTTT | CASSDGQGGWITEAFF
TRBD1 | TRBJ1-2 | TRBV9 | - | TGTGCCAGCAGCCCGTCGACAGGGGCGAACTATGGCTACACCTTC | CASSPSTGANYGYTF
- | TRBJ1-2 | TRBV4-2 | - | TGTGCCAGCAGCCAGGGGGAGGGGGGCCCCTTAGGCTACACCTTC | CASSQGEGGPLGYTF
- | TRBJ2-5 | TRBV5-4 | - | TGTGCCAGCAGCGGGCGCAGAGACCAAGAGACCCAGTACTTC | CASSGRRDQETQYF
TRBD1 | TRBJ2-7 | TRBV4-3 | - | TGCGCCGGAGACAGGGGGACCTACGAGCAGTACTTC | CAGDRGTYEQYF
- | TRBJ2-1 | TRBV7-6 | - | TGTGCCAGCAGCTTAGAAACAAGCTCCTACAATGAGCAGTTCTTC | CASSLETSSYNEQFF
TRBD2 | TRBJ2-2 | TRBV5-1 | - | TGCGCCAGCAGCTTGGCCGTGATAGCGGGAGGTCCCGGGGAGCTGTTTTTT | CASSLAVIAGGPGELFF
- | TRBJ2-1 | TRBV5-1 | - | TGCGCCAGCCGCAGGGACACTAGACCCGATGAGCAGTTCTTC | CASRRDTRPDEQFF
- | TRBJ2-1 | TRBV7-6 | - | TGTGCCAGCAGCTTAGTCCCTCACACGGGGAATGAGCAGTTCTTC | CASSLVPHTGNEQFF
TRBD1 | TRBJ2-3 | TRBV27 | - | TGTGCCAGCAGTTTAACCCGACAGGGCCCAGATACGCAGTATTTT | CASSLTRQGPDTQYF
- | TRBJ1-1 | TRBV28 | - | TGTGCCAGCAGGACACAGCTTGAAGCTTTCTTT | CASRTQLEAFF
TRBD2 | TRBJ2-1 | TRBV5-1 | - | TGCGCCAGCAGCTCGCCGCTAGCGGGAGTTAACAATGAGCAGTTCTTC | CASSSPLAGVNNEQFF
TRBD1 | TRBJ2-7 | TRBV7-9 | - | TGTGCCAGCAGCCTGGACAGGACAGGTTCCTACGAGCAGTACTTC | CASSLDRTGSYEQYF
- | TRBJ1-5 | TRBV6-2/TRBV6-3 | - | TGTGCCAGCAGTTACGGCGTCAGGGACTATCAGCCCCAGCATTTT | CASSYGVRDYQPQHF
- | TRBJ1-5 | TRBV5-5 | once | TGTGCCAGCAGCGTTGCAGGGGCTCAGCCCCAGCATTTT | CASSVAGAQPQHF
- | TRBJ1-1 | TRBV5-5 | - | TGTGCCAGCAGCTTGGTTACAGGGTCGGGGACTGAAGCTTTCTTT | CASSLVTGSGTEAFF
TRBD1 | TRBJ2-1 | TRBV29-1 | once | TGCAGCGTGGTTTCCGGGACAGGGCGGCGGTGGCAGTTCTTC | CSVVSGTGRRWQFF
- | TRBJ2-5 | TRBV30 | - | TGTGCCTGGAGAATCTCTGAGAAGACCCAGTACTTC | CAWRISEKTQYF
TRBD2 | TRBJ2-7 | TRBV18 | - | TGTGCCAGCTCACCATCTAGCGGGAGCTACGAGCAGTACTTC | CASSPSSGSYEQYF
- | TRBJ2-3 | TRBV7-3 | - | TGTGCCAGCAGATCTACAGATACGCAGTATTTT | CASRSTDTQYF
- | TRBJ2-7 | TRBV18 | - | TGTGCCAGCTCACCAAGGGAGGGGGGAAGCTACGAGCAGTACTTC | CASSPREGGSYEQYF
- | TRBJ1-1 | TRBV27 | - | TGTGCCAGCAGTTTATCGGTCGGGGTGAACACTGAAGCTTTCTTT | CASSLSVGVNTEAFF
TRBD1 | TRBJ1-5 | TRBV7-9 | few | TGTGCCAGCAGCCTTTTCTCAGGGGGCCATCAGCCCCAGCATTTT | CASSLFSGGHQPQHF
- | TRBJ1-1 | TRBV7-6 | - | TGTGCCACCCAAAACAGGGTTATGTTGGACACTGAAGCTTTCTTT | CATQNRVMLDTEAFF
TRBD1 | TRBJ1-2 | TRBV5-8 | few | TGTGCCAGCAGCGGGGGACAGGGGGACTATGGCTACACCTTC | CASSGGQGDYGYTF
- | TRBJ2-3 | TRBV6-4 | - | TGTGCCAGCAGTAGAGGCTTCACAGATACGCAGTATTTT | CASSRGFTDTQYF
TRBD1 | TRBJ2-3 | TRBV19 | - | TGTGCCAGTAGGGTACAGGGGTCCACAGATACGCAGTATTTT | CASRVQGSTDTQYF
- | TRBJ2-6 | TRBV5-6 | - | TGTGCCAGCAGCTTGGAGGCAGGCCCCTCTGGGGCCAACGTCCTGACTTTC | CASSLEAGPSGANVLTF
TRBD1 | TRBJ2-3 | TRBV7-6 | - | TGTGCCAGCAGCTTACTCGCTTCCACAGGGGCAGATACGCAGTATTTT | CASSLLASTGADTQYF
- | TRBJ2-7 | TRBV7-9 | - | TGTGCCAGCAGCCCCCGGCTAGCGTGGGACGAGCAGTACTTC | CASSPRLAWDEQYF
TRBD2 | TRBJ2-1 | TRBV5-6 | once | TGTGCCAGCAGCGCTACTAGCGGGAGAACCGCTTCGCTCTTC | CASSATSGRTASLF
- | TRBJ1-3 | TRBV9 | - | TGTGCCAGCAGCGTTGAGAGACAGAGCTCTGGAAACACCATATATTTT | CASSVERQSSGNTIYF
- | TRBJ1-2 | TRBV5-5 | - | TGTGCCAGCAGCTTGAATCTACCCCTAGGCTACACCTTC | CASSLNLPLGYTF
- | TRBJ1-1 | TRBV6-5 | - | TGTGCCAGCAGTTACTCGCTCCAGGGCCCTGAAGCTTTCTTT | CASSYSLQGPEAFF
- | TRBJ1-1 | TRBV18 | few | TGTGCCAGCTCACCACGCGAAGGAGTGAACACTGAAGCTTTCTTT | CASSPREGVNTEAFF
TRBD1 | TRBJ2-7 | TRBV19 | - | TGTGCCAGTAGCCCACTACGGGACAGGAGGCCCCGTTACGAGCAGTACTTC | CASSPLRDRRPRYEQYF
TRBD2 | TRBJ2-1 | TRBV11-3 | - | TGTGCCAGCAGCTCCCAGCGGGACCGGGTGGGAAATGAGCAGTTCTTC | CASSSQRDRVGNEQFF
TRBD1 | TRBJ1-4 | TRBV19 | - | TGTGCCAGTAGTTCGACAGGGAGTGAAAAACTGTTTTTT | CASSSTGSEKLFF
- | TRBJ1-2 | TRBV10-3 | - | TGTGCCATCCGCCCCCCCCAGGGCCAATATGGCTACACCTTC | CAIRPPQGQYGYTF
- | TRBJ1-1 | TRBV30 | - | TGTGCCTGGAGAGGGGCTTGGGCTGAAGCTTTCTTT | CAWRGAWAEAFF
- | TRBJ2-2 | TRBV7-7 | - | TGTGCCAGCAGTCCACAGGGTTCCGGGGAGCTGTTTTTT | CASSPQGSGELFF
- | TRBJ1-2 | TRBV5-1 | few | TGCGCCAGCAGCTTGATGGCAGCTAACTATGGCTACACCTTC | CASSLMAANYGYTF
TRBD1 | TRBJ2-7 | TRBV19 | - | TGTGCCAGTAGTCCCTCGACAGGGGACTCCTACGAGCAGTACTTC | CASSPSTGDSYEQYF
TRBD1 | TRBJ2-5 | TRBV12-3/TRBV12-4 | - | TGTGCCAGCGGGGACAGGGCGGGGGAGACCCAGTACTTC | CASGDRAGETQYF